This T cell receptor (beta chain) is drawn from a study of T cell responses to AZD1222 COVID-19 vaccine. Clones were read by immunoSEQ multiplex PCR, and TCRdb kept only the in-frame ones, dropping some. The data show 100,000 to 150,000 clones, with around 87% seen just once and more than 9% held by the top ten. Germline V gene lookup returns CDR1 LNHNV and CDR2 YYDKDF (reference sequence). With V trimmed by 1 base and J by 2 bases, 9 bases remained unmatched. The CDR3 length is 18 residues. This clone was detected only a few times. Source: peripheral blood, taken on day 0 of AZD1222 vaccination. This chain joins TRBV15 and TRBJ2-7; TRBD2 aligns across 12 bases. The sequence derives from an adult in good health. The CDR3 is CATSRAGQGLAGAYEQYF. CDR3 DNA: TGTGCCACCAGCAGAGCGGGACAGGGACTAGCGGGCGCCTACGAGCAGTACTTC.